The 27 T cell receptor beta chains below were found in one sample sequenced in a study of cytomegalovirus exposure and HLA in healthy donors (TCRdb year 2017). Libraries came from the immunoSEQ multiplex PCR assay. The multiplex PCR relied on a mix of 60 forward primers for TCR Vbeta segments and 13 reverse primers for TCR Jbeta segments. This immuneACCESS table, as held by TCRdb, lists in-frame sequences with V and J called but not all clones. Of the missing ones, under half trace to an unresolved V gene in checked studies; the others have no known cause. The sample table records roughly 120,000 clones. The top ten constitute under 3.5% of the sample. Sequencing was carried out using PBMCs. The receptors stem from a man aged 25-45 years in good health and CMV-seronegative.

CDR3 DNA sequence: TGTGCCAGCAGTGGGGCGGGGGCTTGGCAGCCCCAGCATTTT. This gives the protein CASSGAGAWQPQHF. The V and J genes are TRBV2 and TRBJ1-5; a possible D gene is TRBD1 (6 bases). CDR3 length: 14 amino acids. V shed 4 bases and J shed 7 bases, with 14 bases lying between them. In germline, CDR1 is SNHLY, CDR2 FYNNEI.

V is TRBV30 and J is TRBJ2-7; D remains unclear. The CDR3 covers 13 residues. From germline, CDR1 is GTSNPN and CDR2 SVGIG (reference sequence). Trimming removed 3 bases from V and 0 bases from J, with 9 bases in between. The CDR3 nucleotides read TGTGCCTGGAGCGCGATTGGCTCCTACGAGCAGTACTTC. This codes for CAWSAIGSYEQYF.

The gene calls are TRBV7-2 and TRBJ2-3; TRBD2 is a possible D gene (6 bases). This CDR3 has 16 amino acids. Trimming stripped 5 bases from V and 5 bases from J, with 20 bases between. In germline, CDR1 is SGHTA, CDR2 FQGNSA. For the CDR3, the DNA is TGTGCCAGCAGCCCACGCGGTTCGGGAGATGGAGATACGCAGTATTTT. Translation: CASSPRGSGDGDTQYF.

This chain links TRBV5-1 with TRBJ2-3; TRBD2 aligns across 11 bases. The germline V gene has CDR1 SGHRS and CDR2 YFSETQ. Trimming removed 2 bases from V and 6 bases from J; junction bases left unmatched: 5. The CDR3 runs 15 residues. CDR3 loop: CASSFTSGSRDTQYF. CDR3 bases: TGCGCCAGCAGCTTTACTAGCGGGAGTAGGGATACGCAGTATTTT. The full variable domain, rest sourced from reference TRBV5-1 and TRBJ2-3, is KAGVTQTPRYLIKTRGQQVTLSCSPISGHRSVSWYQQTPGQGLQFLFEYFSETQRNKGNFPGRFSGRQFSNSRSEMNVSTLELGDSALYLCASSFTSGSRDTQYFGPGTRLTVL.

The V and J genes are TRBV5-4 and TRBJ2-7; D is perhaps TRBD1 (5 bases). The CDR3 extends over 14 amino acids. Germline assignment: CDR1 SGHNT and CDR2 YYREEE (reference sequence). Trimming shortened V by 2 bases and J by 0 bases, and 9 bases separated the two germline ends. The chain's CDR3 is CASSLSGPSYEQYF. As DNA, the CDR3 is TGTGCCAGCAGCTTATCAGGGCCCTCCTACGAGCAGTACTTC.

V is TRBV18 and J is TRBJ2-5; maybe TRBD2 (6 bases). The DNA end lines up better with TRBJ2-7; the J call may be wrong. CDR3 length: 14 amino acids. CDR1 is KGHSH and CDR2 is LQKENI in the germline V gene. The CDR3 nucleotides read TGTGCCAGCTCCCCCCGCCGGGGGAGCTACGAGCAGTACTTC. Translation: CASSPRRGSYEQYF.

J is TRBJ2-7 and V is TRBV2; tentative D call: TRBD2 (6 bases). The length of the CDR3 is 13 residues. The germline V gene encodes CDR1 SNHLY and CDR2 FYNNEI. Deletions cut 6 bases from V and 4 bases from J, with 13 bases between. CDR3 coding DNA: TGTGCCAGCAGGGGACTCACAATGTACGAGCAGTACTTC. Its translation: CASRGLTMYEQYF.

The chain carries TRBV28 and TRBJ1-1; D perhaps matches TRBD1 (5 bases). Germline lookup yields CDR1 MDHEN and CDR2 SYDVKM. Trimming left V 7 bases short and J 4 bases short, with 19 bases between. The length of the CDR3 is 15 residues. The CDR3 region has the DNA TGTGCCAGCACCCCTCACGGGGGGGAAGGCACTGAAGCTTTCTTT. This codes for CASTPHGGEGTEAFF.

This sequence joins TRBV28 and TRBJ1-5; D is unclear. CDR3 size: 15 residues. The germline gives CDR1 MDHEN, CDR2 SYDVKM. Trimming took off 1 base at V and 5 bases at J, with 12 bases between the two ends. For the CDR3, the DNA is TGTGCCAGCAGTTTATCCGGCAGACTCGATCAGCCCCAGCATTTT. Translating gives CASSLSGRLDQPQHF. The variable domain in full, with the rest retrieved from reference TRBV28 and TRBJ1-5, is DVKVTQSSRYLVKRTGEKVFLECVQDMDHENMFWYRQDPGLGLRLIYFSYDVKMKEKGDIPEGYSVSREKKERFSLILESASTNQTSMYLCASSLSGRLDQPQHFGDGTRLSIL.

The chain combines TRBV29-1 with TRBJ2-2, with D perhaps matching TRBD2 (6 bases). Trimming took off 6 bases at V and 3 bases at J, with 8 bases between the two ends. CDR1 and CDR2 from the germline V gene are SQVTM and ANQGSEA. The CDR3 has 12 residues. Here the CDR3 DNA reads TGCAGCGTGGGGGGATACACCGGGGAGCTGTTTTTT. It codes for CSVGGYTGELFF.

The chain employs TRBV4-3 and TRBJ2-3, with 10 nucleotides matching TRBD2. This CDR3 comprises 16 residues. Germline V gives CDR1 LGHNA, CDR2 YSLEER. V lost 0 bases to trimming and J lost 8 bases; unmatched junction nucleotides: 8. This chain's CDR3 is CASSQDLAGVSGTQYF. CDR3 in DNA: TGCGCCAGCAGCCAAGACCTAGCGGGAGTGAGTGGTACGCAGTATTTT.

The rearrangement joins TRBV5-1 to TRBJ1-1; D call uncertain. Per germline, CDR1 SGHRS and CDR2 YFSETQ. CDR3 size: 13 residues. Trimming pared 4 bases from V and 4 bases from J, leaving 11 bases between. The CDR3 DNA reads TGCGCCAGCAGCCTGGCCGGGGTCACTGAAGCTTTCTTT. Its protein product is CASSLAGVTEAFF.

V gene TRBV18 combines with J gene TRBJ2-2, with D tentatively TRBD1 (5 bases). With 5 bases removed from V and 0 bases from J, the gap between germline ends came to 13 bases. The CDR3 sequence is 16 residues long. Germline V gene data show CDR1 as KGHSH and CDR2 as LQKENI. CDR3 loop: CASSREDSANTGELFF. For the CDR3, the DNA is TGTGCCAGCTCAAGGGAAGACAGCGCGAACACCGGGGAGCTGTTTTTT.

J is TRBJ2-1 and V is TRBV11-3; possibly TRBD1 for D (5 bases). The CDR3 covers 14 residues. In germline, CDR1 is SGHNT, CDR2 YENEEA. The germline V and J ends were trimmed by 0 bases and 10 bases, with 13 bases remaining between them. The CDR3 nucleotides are TGTGCCAGCAGCTTAGATCCGCAGGGTGACGAGCAGTTCTTC. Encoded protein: CASSLDPQGDEQFF.

The CDR3: CASSSPSLAGGRGEQFF. Here the CDR3 DNA reads TGTGCCAGCAGTTCCCCCTCCTTAGCGGGAGGGCGGGGTGAGCAGTTCTTC. The chain combines TRBV28 with TRBJ2-1; 11 bases match TRBD2. The V gene's germline CDR1 is MDHEN and CDR2 SYDVKM. V gave up 4 bases and J gave up 9 bases; unmatched junction bases: 14. The CDR3 is 17 residues long.

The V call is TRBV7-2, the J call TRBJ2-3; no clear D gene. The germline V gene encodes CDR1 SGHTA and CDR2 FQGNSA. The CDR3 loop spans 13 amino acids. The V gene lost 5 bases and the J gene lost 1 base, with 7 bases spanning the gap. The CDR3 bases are TGTGCCAGCAGCCCTCTTCGCACAGATACGCAGTATTTT. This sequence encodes CASSPLRTDTQYF.

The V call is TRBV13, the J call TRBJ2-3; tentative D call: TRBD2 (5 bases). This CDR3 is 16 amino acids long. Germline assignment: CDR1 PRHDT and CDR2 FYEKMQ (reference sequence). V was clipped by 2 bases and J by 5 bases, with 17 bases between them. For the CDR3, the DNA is TGTGCCAGCAGCTTATTAAAGGACTTAGCCGAAGATACGCAGTATTTT. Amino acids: CASSLLKDLAEDTQYF.

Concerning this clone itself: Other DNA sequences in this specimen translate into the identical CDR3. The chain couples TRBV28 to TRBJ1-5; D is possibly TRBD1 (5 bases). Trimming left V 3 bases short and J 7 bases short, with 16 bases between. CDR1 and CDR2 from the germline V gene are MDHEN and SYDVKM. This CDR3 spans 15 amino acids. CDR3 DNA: TGTGCCAGCAGTTTCTCTCAGGGCGACAACCAGCCCCAGCATTTT. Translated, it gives CASSFSQGDNQPQHF.

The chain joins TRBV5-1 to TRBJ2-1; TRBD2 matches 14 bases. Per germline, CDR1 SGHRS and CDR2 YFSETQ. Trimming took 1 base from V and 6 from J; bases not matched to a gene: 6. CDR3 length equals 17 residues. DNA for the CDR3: TGCGCCAGCAGCTTGACCCTGACTAGCGGGAGGGGCAATGAGCAGTTCTTC. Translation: CASSLTLTSGRGNEQFF.

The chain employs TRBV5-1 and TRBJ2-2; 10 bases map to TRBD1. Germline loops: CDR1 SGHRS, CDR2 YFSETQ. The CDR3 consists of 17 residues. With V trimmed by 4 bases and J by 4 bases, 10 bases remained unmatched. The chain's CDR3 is CASSPQVGQGITGELFF. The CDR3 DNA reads TGCGCCAGCAGCCCGCAAGTGGGACAGGGGATCACCGGGGAGCTGTTTTTT.

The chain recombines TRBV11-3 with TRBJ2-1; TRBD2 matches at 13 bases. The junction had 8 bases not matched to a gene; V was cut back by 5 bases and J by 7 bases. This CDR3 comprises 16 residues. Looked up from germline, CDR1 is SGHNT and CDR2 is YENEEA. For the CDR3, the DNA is TGTGCCAGCAGCGTGTCCGGGACTAGCGGGAATAATGAGCAGTTCTTC. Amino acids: CASSVSGTSGNNEQFF.

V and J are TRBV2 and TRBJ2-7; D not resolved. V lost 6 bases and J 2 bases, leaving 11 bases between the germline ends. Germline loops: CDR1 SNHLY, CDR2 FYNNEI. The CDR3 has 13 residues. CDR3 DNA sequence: TGTGCCAGCAGCATCCAGGTTCCCTACGAGCAGTACTTC. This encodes CASSIQVPYEQYF. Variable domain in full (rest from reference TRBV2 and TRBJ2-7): EPEVTQTPSHQVTQMGQEVILRCVPISNHLYFYWYRQILGQKVEFLVSFYNNEISEKSEIFDDQFSVERPDGSNFTLKIRSTKLEDSAMYFCASSIQVPYEQYFGPGTRLTVT.

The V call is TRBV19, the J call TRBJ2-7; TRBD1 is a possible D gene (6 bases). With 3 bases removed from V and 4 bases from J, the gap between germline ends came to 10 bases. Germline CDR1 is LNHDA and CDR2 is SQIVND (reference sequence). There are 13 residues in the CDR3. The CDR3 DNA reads TGTGCCAGTAGTATGGTACAGGGATACGAGCAGTACTTC. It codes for CASSMVQGYEQYF.

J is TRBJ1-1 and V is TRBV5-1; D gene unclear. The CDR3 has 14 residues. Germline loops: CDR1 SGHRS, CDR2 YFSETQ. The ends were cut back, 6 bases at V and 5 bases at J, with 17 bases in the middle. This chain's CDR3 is CASTKGGGETEAFF. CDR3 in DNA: TGCGCCAGCACTAAAGGCGGCGGGGAGACTGAAGCTTTCTTT. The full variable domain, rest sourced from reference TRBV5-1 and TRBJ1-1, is KAGVTQTPRYLIKTRGQQVTLSCSPISGHRSVSWYQQTPGQGLQFLFEYFSETQRNKGNFPGRFSGRQFSNSRSEMNVSTLELGDSALYLCASTKGGGETEAFFGQGTRLTVV.

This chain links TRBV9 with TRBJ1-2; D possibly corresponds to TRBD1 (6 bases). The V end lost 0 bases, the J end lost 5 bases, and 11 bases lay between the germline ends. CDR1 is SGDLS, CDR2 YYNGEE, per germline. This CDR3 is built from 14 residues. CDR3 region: CASSVGRGGYGYTF. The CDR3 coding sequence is TGTGCCAGCAGCGTAGGTAGAGGGGGTTATGGCTACACCTTC.

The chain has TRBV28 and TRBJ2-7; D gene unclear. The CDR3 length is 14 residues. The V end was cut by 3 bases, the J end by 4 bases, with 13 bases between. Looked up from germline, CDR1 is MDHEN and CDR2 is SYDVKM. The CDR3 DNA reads TGTGCCAGCAGTTTGGGTCGTCGGGTTTACGAGCAGTACTTC. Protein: CASSLGRRVYEQYF.

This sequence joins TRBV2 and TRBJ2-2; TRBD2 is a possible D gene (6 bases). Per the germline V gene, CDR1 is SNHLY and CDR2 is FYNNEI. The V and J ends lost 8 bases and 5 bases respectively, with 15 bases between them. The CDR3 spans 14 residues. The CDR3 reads CASGLTSWTGELFF. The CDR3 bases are TGTGCCAGCGGCTTGACTAGTTGGACCGGGGAGCTGTTTTTT. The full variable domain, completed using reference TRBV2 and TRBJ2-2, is EPEVTQTPSHQVTQMGQEVILRCVPISNHLYFYWYRQILGQKVEFLVSFYNNEISEKSEIFDDQFSVERPDGSNFTLKIRSTKLEDSAMYFCASGLTSWTGELFFGEGSRLTVL.